Below, 22 T cell receptor beta chains from the same sample are listed, as sequenced in a study of shared clonotypes between healthy human individuals. The protocol was immunoSEQ multiplex PCR, while the TCRdb copy is restricted to in-frame clones and leaves out a portion. Of under 600,000 clones in the sample, less than 98% were seen once. The sequencing sample was made of naive CD4+ T cells sorted from blood. As to subset: CD45RA+ positively selected. These receptors came from a woman between 25 and 40 years old in good health.

A note on this clone: A junction end diverges from the germline sequence, so it may reflect a read error. This chain uses TRBV29-1 with TRBJ2-7; the D gene is possibly TRBD2 (5 bases). Germline V CDR1 and CDR2: SQVTM, ANQGSEA. The CDR3 is 13 amino acids. The CDR3 region has the DNA TGCAGCCATCGAGGAGGAAGCTCCTACGAGCAGTGCTTC. Its translation: CSHRGGSSYEQCF.

V usage is TRBV14 and J usage is TRBJ2-7; 10 nucleotides agree with TRBD2. Germline trimming cut 6 bases from V and 6 bases from J; bases unmatched to any gene: 8. Germline CDR1 SGHDN, CDR2 FVKESK. The CDR3 covers 14 residues. CDR3 DNA: TGTGCCAGCAGTTTTACTAGCGGGACAGCCGAGCAGTACTTC. It translates to CASSFTSGTAEQYF.

The chain employs TRBV28 and TRBJ2-7; 14 nucleotides align to TRBD2. Germline CDR1 and CDR2: MDHEN and SYDVKM. V shed 6 bases, J shed 8 bases, and the junction held 6 bases outside the gene matches. The CDR3 consists of 14 residues. In DNA form, the CDR3 reads TGTGCCAGCAGACCAGGACTAGCGGGAGGCAAGCAGTACTTC. Translation gives CASRPGLAGGKQYF.

The chain has TRBV7-8 and TRBJ1-5, with D hard to call. This CDR3 has 12 amino acids. V lost 5 bases to trimming and J lost 6 bases, with 8 bases between them. The germline CDR1 and CDR2 sequences are SGHVS and FQNEAQ. CDR3 nucleotide sequence: TGTGCCAGCAGCCCGAGGGCTCAGCCCCAGCATTTT. As protein: CASSPRAQPQHF.

The genes are TRBV18 and TRBJ1-1, with a tentative D call TRBD1 (5 bases). V was shortened by 6 bases and J by 7 bases, with 21 bases between the two germline ends. The CDR3 covers 15 residues. The V gene's germline CDR1 is KGHSH and CDR2 LQKENI. The CDR3 DNA sequence: TGTGCCAGCTCCAATACGGGACGGTATAGCTTTGAAGCTTTCTTT. It is translated as CASSNTGRYSFEAFF.

This chain joins TRBV11-1 and TRBJ2-7, with TRBD2 identical over 8 bases. The CDR3 is 17 residues long. J lost 4 bases, V lost 5 bases, and 16 bases had no gene match. CDR1 and CDR2 (germline): SGHAT, FQDESV (reference sequence). CDR3 region: CASSAARVSGSRYEQYF. DNA for the CDR3: TGTGCCAGCAGCGCCGCCCGAGTGAGCGGGAGTCGATACGAGCAGTACTTC.

The chain employs TRBV6-5 and TRBJ2-7, with TRBD2 identical over 9 bases. The germline CDR1 and CDR2 sequences are MNHEY and SVGAGI. The V gene end was trimmed by 1 base and the J gene end by 4 bases; junction bases not matched to a gene: 8. The CDR3 is 16 residues long. In nucleotides, the CDR3 is TGTGCCAGCAGTTACTTCCTGTTAGCGGGAGTGTACGAGCAGTACTTC. Protein sequence: CASSYFLLAGVYEQYF.

This clone appeared a few times. The rearrangement uses TRBV5-1 and TRBJ2-3; 9 nucleotides align to TRBD1. There are 14 residues in the CDR3. In germline, CDR1 is SGHRS, CDR2 YFSETQ. J lost 6 bases, V lost 4 bases, and 6 bases had no gene match. CDR3 amino acids: CASSTDRGQDTQYF. The CDR3 DNA is TGCGCCAGCAGCACGGACAGGGGTCAGGATACGCAGTATTTT.

The rearrangement links TRBV29-1 to TRBJ2-3; D call uncertain. Germline-derived CDR1 and CDR2 are SQVTM and ANQGSEA. The CDR3 consists of 11 residues. Between the trimmed V and J ends, which lost 3 bases and 4 bases, there was a span of 5 bases. CDR3 sequence (DNA): TGCAGCGTTGATTGGGCAGATACGCAGTATTTT. This translates into CSVDWADTQYF.

The rearrangement uses TRBV27 and TRBJ2-7; TRBD2 might be the D (6 bases). The CDR3 is 14 residues long. Trimming stripped 2 bases from V and 0 bases from J, with 8 bases between. Germline CDR1 and CDR2: MNHEY and SMNVEV (reference sequence). The CDR3 protein is CASSLRESSYEQYF. The CDR3 DNA is TGTGCCAGCAGTTTACGGGAGAGCTCCTACGAGCAGTACTTC.

The chain combines TRBV4-2 with TRBJ1-6, with D uncertain. In germline, CDR1 is LGHNA, CDR2 YNFKEQ. Trimming took off 4 bases at V and 6 bases at J, with 4 bases between the two ends. The CDR3 has 12 amino acids. CDR3 amino acids: CASSRSNSPLHF. DNA of the CDR3: TGTGCCAGCAGCCGATCTAATTCACCCCTCCACTTT.

The chain has TRBV28 and TRBJ2-4; a possible D gene is TRBD2 (5 bases). The germline gives CDR1 MDHEN, CDR2 SYDVKM. Trimming removed 3 bases at V and 0 bases at J, with 12 bases between. This CDR3 comprises 16 residues. CDR3 bases: TGTGCCAGCAGTTTCCCCGGGGTAGTAGCCAAAAACATTCAGTACTTC. It encodes CASSFPGVVAKNIQYF.

V usage is TRBV29-1 and J usage is TRBJ1-1; D call uncertain. CDR1 is SQVTM and CDR2 is ANQGSEA in the germline V gene. Trimming took off 6 bases at V and 2 bases at J, with 10 bases between the two ends. The CDR3 length is 12 residues. The chain's CDR3 is CSVKQLNTEAFF. CDR3 nucleotides: TGCAGCGTGAAACAGCTAAACACTGAAGCTTTCTTT.

This chain uses TRBV5-1 with TRBJ2-7, with a possible D match to TRBD2 (6 bases). The CDR3 totals 15 residues. V was clipped by 3 bases and J by 0 bases, with 13 bases between them. Germline V gene lookup returns CDR1 SGHRS and CDR2 YFSETQ. Here the CDR3 reads CASSSRDSRSYEQYF. The CDR3 nucleotides are TGCGCCAGCAGCTCCCGGGACTCGCGCTCCTACGAGCAGTACTTC.

The CDR3 loop is CASRESYRGSGNTIYF. The CDR3 nucleotides read TGTGCCAGCAGGGAATCCTACAGGGGCTCTGGAAACACCATATATTTT. The chain is built from TRBV7-9 and TRBJ1-3; 7 bases agree with TRBD1. Germline assignment: CDR1 SEHNR and CDR2 FQNEAQ (reference sequence). Losses at the gene ends were 6 bases for V and 0 bases for J; bases not matched to a gene: 8. The CDR3 is 16 residues long.

The chain recombines TRBV2 with TRBJ2-5; 8 bases are a match to TRBD1. The J call may be in error: the DNA end matches TRBJ2-7 better. The CDR3 is made up of 15 amino acids. The V gene's germline CDR1 is SNHLY and CDR2 FYNNEI. Here the CDR3 DNA reads TGTGCCAGCAGCCCATCCGGACAGGGTCCCTACGAGCAGTACTTC. It specifies CASSPSGQGPYEQYF.

The V gene is TRBV7-8, the J gene TRBJ2-3; the D is unclear. Trimming left V 5 bases short and J 2 bases short, with 14 bases between. The CDR3 is 15 residues long. CDR1 and CDR2 from the germline V gene are SGHVS and FQNEAQ. CDR3 amino acids: CASSLNYDITDTQYF. CDR3 nucleotides: TGTGCCAGCAGCCTTAATTACGACATCACAGATACGCAGTATTTT. The full variable domain, with the rest looked up from reference TRBV7-8 and TRBJ2-3, is GAGVSQSPRYKVAKRGQDVALRCDPISGHVSLFWYQQALGQGPEFLTYFQNEAQLDKSGLPSDRFFAERPEGSVSTLKIQRTQQEDSAVYLCASSLNYDITDTQYFGPGTRLTVL.

The chain recombines TRBV6-6 with TRBJ1-1, with D possibly TRBD1 on 6 matching bases. V was clipped by 6 bases and J by 0 bases, with 14 bases between them. Germline CDR1 and CDR2: MNHNY and SVGAGI (reference sequence). CDR3 size: 15 residues. The CDR3 DNA reads TGTGCCAGCAGCTCAAGGGGGGGAATGAACACTGAAGCTTTCTTT. Its protein is CASSSRGGMNTEAFF.

This rearrangement joins TRBV2 to TRBJ2-1; D unclear. Per the germline V gene, CDR1 is SNHLY and CDR2 is FYNNEI. The V end was cut by 4 bases, the J end by 4 bases, with 20 bases between. The CDR3 extends over 17 amino acids. The DNA of the CDR3 is TGTGCCAGCAGTGGAACGGCAGGACCCATAACTTACAATGAGCAGTTCTTC. This encodes CASSGTAGPITYNEQFF.

The CDR3 sequence is CSVSRDSRETQYF. As DNA, the CDR3 is TGCAGCGTGTCCCGGGACAGTAGAGAGACCCAGTACTTC. J is TRBJ2-5 and V is TRBV29-1; TRBD1 matches 7 bases. V shed 6 bases and J 4 bases; nucleotides not matched to a gene: 8. From germline, CDR1 is SQVTM and CDR2 ANQGSEA. There are 13 residues in the CDR3.

This chain connects TRBV19 to TRBJ1-4; D is perhaps TRBD1 (5 bases). The ends were cut back, 6 bases at V and 4 bases at J, with 12 bases in the middle. The CDR3 totals 14 residues. Germline V CDR1 and CDR2: LNHDA, SQIVND (reference sequence). CDR3 sequence: CASSRTPDNEKLFF. In DNA form, the CDR3 reads TGTGCCAGTAGCCGGACACCTGATAATGAAAAACTGTTTTTT.

V is TRBV11-2 and J is TRBJ2-6; D not certain. Trimming took off 4 bases at V and 3 bases at J, with 16 bases between the two ends. CDR1 is SGHAT and CDR2 is FQNNGV in the germline V gene. The CDR3 has 17 residues. In DNA, the CDR3 is TGTGCCAGCAGCTCCAGAGAGAAGGGAAGTGGGGCCAACGTCCTGACTTTC. Residues: CASSSREKGSGANVLTF.